The clone carrying this T cell receptor beta chain showed up many times. Its antigen is as yet unknown. This entry comes from a study of T cells in Graves' hyperthyroidism and ophthalmopathy. Study-wide findings and caveats: Before onset, ophthalmopathy was predicted by the model a median roughly 6.4 months earlier.

On the basis of clinical symptoms, serum thyroxine and TRAb, thyroid ultrasound and orbital computed tomography, diagnoses were made. About 10 ml fresh peripheral blood yielded the PBMCs. The germline V gene has CDR1 MRHNA and CDR2 SNTAGT. Trimming shortened V by 3 bases and J by 2 bases, and 7 bases separated the two germline ends. CDR3 length: 13 amino acids. RNA transcripts provided the source from which TCR beta CDR3 regions were amplified. TCR CDR3 regions were first amplified by RT-PCR with HTBI primers. TCRdb redid the calling of the multiplex PCR reads with MiXCR, one entry per CDR3 protein. The profile shows about 350,000 distinct CDR3 sequences, 15% to 20% of them singletons.

The rearrangement joins TRBV6-4 to TRBJ1-1; D is unclear. The receptor was isolated from a middle-aged woman with Graves' ophthalmopathy. Sequenced input: blood. The CDR3 region is CASSDTPNTEAFF. Here the CDR3 DNA reads TGTGCCAGCAGTGATACACCTAACACTGAAGCTTTCTTT.